This TCR beta chain emerged from a study of T cell repertoires in cytomegalovirus infection. Across the study: Evidence of both CMV infection and a matching HLA type came from public TCR beta signatures.

Findings and caveats of the study: There were HLA-C-restricted CMV-specific TCR beta clonotypes dominating the ex vivo response. There were carriers of CMV plus the relevant HLA, and cumulative public TCR beta family frequency identified them.

Trimming took 0 bases from V and 7 from J, leaving 14 bases between them. This CDR3 region has 15 residues. The V gene's germline CDR1 is SGDLS and CDR2 YYNGEE. Notes on this clonotype: Its antigen is unknown.

TCRdb re-derived calls from the reads in MiXCR, one entry per CDR3 protein. The profile shows fewer than 550,000 distinct CDR3 sequences, about 15% of them singletons. The sequence was obtained from a human donor in good health (CMV status not recorded). Some clones in this sample may be carry-over from other donors' samples. The V gene is TRBV9, the J gene TRBJ1-5; D not resolved. Sequencing used CD8+ T cells from PBMCs. The CDR3 region has the DNA TGTGCCAGCAGCGTAGATCCGGGGATGGGACAGCCCCAGCATTTT. Translating it yields CASSVDPGMGQPQHF. The whole variable domain, remainder taken from reference TRBV9 and TRBJ1-5, is DSGVTQTPKHLITATGQRVTLRCSPRSGDLSVYWYQQSLDQGLQFLIQYYNGEERAKGNILERFSAQQFPDLHSELNLSSLELGDSALYFCASSVDPGMGQPQHFGDGTRLSIL.